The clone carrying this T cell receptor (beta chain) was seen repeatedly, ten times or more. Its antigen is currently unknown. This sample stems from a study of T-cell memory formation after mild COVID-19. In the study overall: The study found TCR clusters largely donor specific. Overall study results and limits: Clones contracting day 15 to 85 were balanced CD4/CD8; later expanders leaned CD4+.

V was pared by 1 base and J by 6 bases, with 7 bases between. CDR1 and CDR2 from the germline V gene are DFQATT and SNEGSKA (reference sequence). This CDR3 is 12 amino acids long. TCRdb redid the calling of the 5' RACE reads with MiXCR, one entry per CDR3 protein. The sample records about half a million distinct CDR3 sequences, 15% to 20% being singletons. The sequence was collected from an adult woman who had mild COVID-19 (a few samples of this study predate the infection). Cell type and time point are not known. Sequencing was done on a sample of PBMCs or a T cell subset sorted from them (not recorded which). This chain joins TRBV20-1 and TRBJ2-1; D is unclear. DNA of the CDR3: TGCAGTGCTAGAGTGGACGTCAATGAGCAGTTCTTC. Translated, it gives CSARVDVNEQFF.